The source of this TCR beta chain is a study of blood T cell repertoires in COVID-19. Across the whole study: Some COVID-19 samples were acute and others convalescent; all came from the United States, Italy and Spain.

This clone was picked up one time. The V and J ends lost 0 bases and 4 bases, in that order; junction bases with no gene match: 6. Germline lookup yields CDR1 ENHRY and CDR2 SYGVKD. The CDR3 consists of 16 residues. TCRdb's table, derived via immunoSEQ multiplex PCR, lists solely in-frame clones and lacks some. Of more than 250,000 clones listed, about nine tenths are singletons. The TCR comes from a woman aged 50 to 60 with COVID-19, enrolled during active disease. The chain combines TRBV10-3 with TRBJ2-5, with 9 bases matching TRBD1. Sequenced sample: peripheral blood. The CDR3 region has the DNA TGTGCCATCAGTGAGTCGAAGGGACAGGGTTCAGAGACCCAGTACTTC. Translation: CAISESKGQGSETQYF.